The clone carrying this T cell receptor beta chain has at least ten counts. Its specificity is not known. The germline V gene has CDR1 SGHVS and CDR2 FQNEAQ. This CDR3 has 20 residues. The ends were cut back, 5 bases at V and 1 base at J, with 29 bases in the middle. The data were taken from a study of T cells in Graves' hyperthyroidism and ophthalmopathy. Study-wide results and limits: From stable hyperthyroidism, ophthalmopathy was separated by a 13 V-J model.

Lactation, pregnancy, other autoimmune disease or uncontrolled infection led to exclusion of patients. The sample of blood was obtained at first hyperthyroidism diagnosis (before any ophthalmopathy symptoms). RNA transcripts gave rise to amplified TCR beta CDR3 regions. Using the HTBI primer set, a first-round RT-PCR was run on the TCR CDR3. TCRdb fed the multiplex PCR reads into MiXCR, producing one record per CDR3 protein. Among 370,000 or so distinct CDR3 sequences listed, 13% were seen once. The clonotype originates from a man aged 25-40 years with Graves' hyperthyroidism that later progressed to Graves' ophthalmopathy. The sample comprised blood. This chain connects TRBV7-8 to TRBJ1-1, with unresolved D. The CDR3 region is CASSPSTIQRWPQRNTEAFF. The DNA for the CDR3 is TGTGCCAGCAGCCCTTCCACCATACAGCGTTGGCCGCAGAGGAACACTGAAGCTTTCTTT. The whole variable domain, filled in from reference TRBV7-8 and TRBJ1-1, reads GAGVSQSPRYKVAKRGQDVALRCDPISGHVSLFWYQQALGQGPEFLTYFQNEAQLDKSGLPSDRFFAERPEGSVSTLKIQRTQQEDSAVYLCASSPSTIQRWPQRNTEAFFGQGTRLTVV.